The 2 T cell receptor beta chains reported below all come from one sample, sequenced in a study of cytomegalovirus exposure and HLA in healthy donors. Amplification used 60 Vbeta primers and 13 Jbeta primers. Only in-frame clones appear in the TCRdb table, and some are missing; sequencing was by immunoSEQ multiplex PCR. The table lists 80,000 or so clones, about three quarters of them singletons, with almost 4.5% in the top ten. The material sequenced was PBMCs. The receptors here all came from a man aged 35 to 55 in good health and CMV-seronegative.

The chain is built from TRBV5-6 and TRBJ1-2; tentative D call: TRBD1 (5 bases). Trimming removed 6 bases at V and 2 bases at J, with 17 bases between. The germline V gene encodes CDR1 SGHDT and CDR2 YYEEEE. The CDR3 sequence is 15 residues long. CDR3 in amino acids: CASTRVRGLNYGYTF. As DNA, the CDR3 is TGTGCCAGCACCCGGGTAAGGGGCCTCAACTATGGCTACACCTTC.

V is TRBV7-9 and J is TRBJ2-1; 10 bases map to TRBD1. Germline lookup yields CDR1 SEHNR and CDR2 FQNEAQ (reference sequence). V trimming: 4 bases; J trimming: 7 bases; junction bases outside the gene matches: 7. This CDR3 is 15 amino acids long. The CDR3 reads CASSSPGQGSNEQFF. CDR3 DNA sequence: TGTGCCAGCAGCTCCCCGGGACAGGGGAGTAATGAGCAGTTCTTC.